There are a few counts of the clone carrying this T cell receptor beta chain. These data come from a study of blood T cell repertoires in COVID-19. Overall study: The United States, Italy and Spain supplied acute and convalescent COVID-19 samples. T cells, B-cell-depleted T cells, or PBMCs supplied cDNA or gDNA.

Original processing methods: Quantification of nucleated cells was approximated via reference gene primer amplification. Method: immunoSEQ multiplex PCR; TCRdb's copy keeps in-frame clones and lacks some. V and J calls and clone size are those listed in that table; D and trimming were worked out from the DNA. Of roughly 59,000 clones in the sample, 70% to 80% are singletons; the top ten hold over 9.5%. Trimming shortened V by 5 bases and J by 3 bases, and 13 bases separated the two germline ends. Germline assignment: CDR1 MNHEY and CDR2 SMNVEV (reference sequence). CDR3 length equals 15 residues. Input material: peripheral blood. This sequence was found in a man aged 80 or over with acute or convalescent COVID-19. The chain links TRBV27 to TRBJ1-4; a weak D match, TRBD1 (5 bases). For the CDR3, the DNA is TGTGCCAGCAGTGATTATAGGGGCCCTAATGAAAAACTGTTTTTT. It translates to CASSDYRGPNEKLFF.